The 24 T cell receptor beta chains reported below all come from one sample, sequenced in a study of radiotherapy plus CTLA-4 blockade in lung cancer. Some clones are missing from TCRdb's copy, which holds only in-frame ones; the method was immunoSEQ multiplex PCR. Of tens of thousands of clones listed, approximately 80% were seen once; the top ten hold over 2%. The specimen comprised peripheral blood, sampled from a patient treated with radiotherapy plus ipilimumab. The receptors here all came from a human donor with non-small cell lung cancer whose response to radiotherapy plus ipilimumab could not be evaluated.

The rearrangement joins TRBV5-1 to TRBJ1-2; D is ambiguous. Germline CDR1 is SGHRS and CDR2 is YFSETQ. This CDR3 has 15 residues. V lost 0 bases to trimming and J lost 2 bases, with 11 bases between them. CDR3 protein: CASSLAWALNYGYTF. CDR3 bases: TGCGCCAGCAGCTTGGCATGGGCCCTCAACTATGGCTACACCTTC.

The chain uses TRBV27 and TRBJ2-7; weak D call: TRBD1 (5 bases). V dropped 5 bases and J dropped 1 base, with 15 bases sitting between them. The CDR3 consists of 15 residues. CDR1 MNHEY and CDR2 SMNVEV come from the germline V gene (reference sequence). The chain's CDR3 is CASSTIFSGSYEQYF. CDR3 nucleotides: TGTGCCAGCAGTACTATATTTTCAGGGTCCTACGAGCAGTACTTC.

The chain has TRBV6-5 and TRBJ2-5; 7 bases are a match to TRBD1. The J call is in doubt because the DNA end fits TRBJ2-7 better. Germline values: CDR1 MNHEY, CDR2 SVGAGI. The CDR3 loop spans 13 amino acids. In DNA, the CDR3 is TGTGCCAGCAGGCTCCGGGACAGCTACGAGCAGTACTTC. It translates to CASRLRDSYEQYF.

Only a few counts were recorded for this clone. The chain combines TRBV2 with TRBJ2-1; possibly TRBD2 for D (7 bases). The CDR3 is made up of 14 amino acids. V dropped 7 bases and J dropped 1 base, with 11 bases sitting between them. Germline values: CDR1 SNHLY, CDR2 FYNNEI. This CDR3 reads CASIRGASYNEQFF. CDR3 nucleotide sequence: TGTGCCAGCATCCGGGGGGCTTCCTACAATGAGCAGTTCTTC. The entire variable domain, with the rest obtained from reference TRBV2 and TRBJ2-1, is as follows: EPEVTQTPSHQVTQMGQEVILRCVPISNHLYFYWYRQILGQKVEFLVSFYNNEISEKSEIFDDQFSVERPDGSNFTLKIRSTKLEDSAMYFCASIRGASYNEQFFGPGTRLTVL.

The CDR3 DNA reads TGTGCCAGCAGAGGACAGGGGCCACCCTACGAGCAGTACTTC. This encodes CASRGQGPPYEQYF. The chain recombines TRBV6-1 with TRBJ2-7; 9 nucleotides match TRBD1. V gave up 6 bases and J gave up 2 bases; unmatched junction bases: 5. Germline V gives CDR1 MNHNS, CDR2 SASEGT. This CDR3 has 14 residues.

This rearrangement joins TRBV11-2 to TRBJ2-7; D gene unclear. Germline-derived CDR1 and CDR2 are SGHAT and FQNNGV. The V end lost 4 bases, the J end lost 2 bases, and 9 bases lay between the germline ends. This CDR3 contains 13 residues. CDR3 residues: CASSSQQTYEQYF. CDR3 bases: TGTGCCAGCAGCTCACAACAGACCTACGAGCAGTACTTC.

CDR3: CARGSSLNTEAFF. In DNA, the CDR3 is TGTGCCCGAGGGTCTTCCTTGAACACTGAAGCTTTCTTT. The chain uses TRBV30 and TRBJ1-1; D gene unclear. The CDR3 sequence is 13 residues long. V dropped 8 bases and J dropped 0 bases, with 13 bases sitting between them. Germline assignment: CDR1 GTSNPN and CDR2 SVGIG (reference sequence). Variable domain in full (rest from reference TRBV30 and TRBJ1-1): SQTIHQWPATLVQPVGSPLSLECTVEGTSNPNLYWYRQAAGRGLQLLFYSVGIGQISSEVPQNLSASRPQDRQFILSSKKLLLSDSGFYLCARGSSLNTEAFFGQGTRLTVV.

The table lists this clone with a count of one. V is TRBV30 and J is TRBJ2-2; possible D gene TRBD1, 6 bases. This CDR3 has 16 residues. Germline V CDR1 and CDR2: GTSNPN, SVGIG (reference sequence). V lost 0 bases to trimming and J lost 3 bases, with 14 bases between them. The CDR3 DNA reads as TGTGCCTGGAGTGTACTAGTAGGGGGTCACACCGGGGAGCTGTTTTTT. Amino acid sequence: CAWSVLVGGHTGELFF.

This clone was recorded only once. This sequence joins TRBV5-1 and TRBJ2-2, with D tentatively TRBD1 (6 bases). Trimming cost V 3 bases and J 7 bases, with 22 bases left between them. The CDR3 is made up of 17 amino acids. The germline CDR1 and CDR2 sequences are SGHRS and YFSETQ. CDR3 coding DNA: TGCGCCAGCAGCTATGCCTCGGGACACAAGACGTACGGGGAGCTGTTTTTT. It translates to CASSYASGHKTYGELFF. Using reference TRBV5-1 and TRBJ2-2 for the parts outside the CDR3, the full variable domain is KAGVTQTPRYLIKTRGQQVTLSCSPISGHRSVSWYQQTPGQGLQFLFEYFSETQRNKGNFPGRFSGRQFSNSRSEMNVSTLELGDSALYLCASSYASGHKTYGELFFGEGSRLTVL.

This rearrangement joins TRBV5-1 to TRBJ1-4; D remains unclear. Germline CDR1 and CDR2: SGHRS and YFSETQ. V lost 2 bases and J lost 8, with 7 bases in between. The CDR3 contains 12 residues. In nucleotides, the CDR3 is TGCGCCAGCAGCTTTACGGGGGAAAAACTGTTTTTT. Residues: CASSFTGEKLFF.

This clone was found once. The J gene is TRBJ2-2, the V gene TRBV9; 7 nucleotides match TRBD2. Germline lookup yields CDR1 SGDLS and CDR2 YYNGEE. This CDR3 has 16 residues. V lost 2 bases to trimming and J lost 0 bases; unmatched junction nucleotides: 4. The CDR3 bases are TGTGCCAGCAGCGTTCTAGCGGAGCCGAACACCGGGGAGCTGTTTTTT. Amino acid sequence: CASSVLAEPNTGELFF.

A single count supports this clone. This rearrangement joins TRBV4-1 to TRBJ2-7; D is unresolved. V was trimmed by 0 bases and J by 0 bases, leaving 9 bases between them. The V gene's germline CDR1 is MGHRA and CDR2 YSYEKL. This CDR3 contains 15 residues. CDR3 nucleotide sequence: TGCGCCAGCAGCCAAGAAACTCGAAGCTCCTACGAGCAGTACTTC. Encoded protein: CASSQETRSSYEQYF.

This chain links TRBV7-8 with TRBJ2-3; 7 nucleotides match TRBD1. Germline V CDR1 and CDR2: SGHVS, FQNEAQ. There are 14 residues in the CDR3. Trimming cost V 5 bases and J 6 bases; bases outside gene matches: 8. CDR3 coding DNA: TGTGCCAGCAGCCCGGACAGGAACTGGGATACGCAGTATTTT. Amino acids: CASSPDRNWDTQYF.

This clone was recorded once. This CDR3 is CASSQRPGTGKGTEAFF. In DNA, the CDR3 is TGTGCCAGCAGCCAGCGCCCCGGGACAGGGAAAGGCACTGAAGCTTTCTTT. The chain uses TRBV28 and TRBJ1-1; 9 bases map to TRBD1. The CDR3 is 17 amino acids. Germline-derived CDR1 and CDR2 are MDHEN and SYDVKM. Unmatched junction bases numbered 15, after V lost 6 bases and J lost 4 bases. The full variable domain, with the rest looked up from reference TRBV28 and TRBJ1-1, is DVKVTQSSRYLVKRTGEKVFLECVQDMDHENMFWYRQDPGLGLRLIYFSYDVKMKEKGDIPEGYSVSREKKERFSLILESASTNQTSMYLCASSQRPGTGKGTEAFFGQGTRLTVV.

The chain has TRBV11-3 and TRBJ2-5; TRBD2 might be the D (6 bases). Germline V gene lookup returns CDR1 SGHNT and CDR2 YENEEA. The V and J ends lost 4 bases and 4 bases respectively, with 19 bases between them. The CDR3 is made up of 16 amino acids. CDR3 nucleotide sequence: TGTGCCAGCAGCTCGGAGGGCGGGGATCAGCCAGAGACCCAGTACTTC. Residues: CASSSEGGDQPETQYF. Variable domain in full (rest from reference TRBV11-3 and TRBJ2-5): EAGVVQSPRYKIIEKKQPVAFWCNPISGHNTLYWYLQNLGQGPELLIRYENEEAVDDSQLPKDRFSAERLKGVDSTLKIQPAELGDSAVYLCASSSEGGDQPETQYFGPGTRLLVL.

The rearrangement uses TRBV19 and TRBJ2-2, with a weak D call TRBD2 (6 bases). Germline V gives CDR1 LNHDA, CDR2 SQIVND (reference sequence). CDR3 length: 15 amino acids. V dropped 3 bases and J dropped 6 bases, with 14 bases sitting between them. CDR3 bases: TGTGCCAGTAGTATGGCTAGCGTGTTCTCCGGGGAGCTGTTTTTT. Translating gives CASSMASVFSGELFF.

This chain joins TRBV2 and TRBJ1-2; the D gene is possibly TRBD1 (6 bases). The CDR3 sequence is 14 residues long. Trimming cost V 7 bases and J 2 bases, with 14 bases left between them. From germline, CDR1 is SNHLY and CDR2 FYNNEI. CDR3 protein: CASINRVKNYGYTF. DNA for the CDR3: TGTGCCAGCATCAACAGGGTTAAAAACTATGGCTACACCTTC.

This clone was observed a few times. The V and J genes are TRBV7-8 and TRBJ1-3; TRBD1 matches at 7 bases. The CDR3 length is 13 residues. The junction had 3 bases not matched to a gene; V was cut back by 6 bases and J by 4 bases. Germline V gene data show CDR1 as SGHVS and CDR2 as FQNEAQ. The CDR3, as DNA: TGTGCCAGCAGTACAGGGGTAGGAAACACCATATATTTT. Its translation: CASSTGVGNTIYF.

The chain links TRBV19 to TRBJ1-4; D gene uncertain. The CDR3 is made up of 13 amino acids. Trimming stripped 6 bases from V and 4 bases from J, with 9 bases between. Germline CDR1 and CDR2: LNHDA and SQIVND (reference sequence). CDR3 coding DNA: TGTGCCAGTAGCCCCGGGTTTAATGAAAAACTGTTTTTT. Its translation is CASSPGFNEKLFF.

The chain recombines TRBV5-1 with TRBJ1-6, with 10 bases matching TRBD1. CDR3 length: 16 residues. The V and J ends lost 2 bases and 7 bases, in that order; junction bases with no gene match: 6. Germline V gene lookup returns CDR1 SGHRS and CDR2 YFSETQ. This CDR3 reads CASSFTTGQGNSPLHF. The CDR3 coding sequence is TGCGCCAGCAGCTTCACCACGGGACAGGGGAATTCACCCCTCCACTTT.

This clone is deemed medium-sized. The chain is built from TRBV5-3 and TRBJ1-4; tentatively, D is TRBD1 (5 bases). TRBV5-3 is placed among ORFs of uncertain function. This CDR3 has 14 amino acids. The germline V and J ends were trimmed by 0 bases and 5 bases, with 8 bases remaining between them. CDR3 in amino acids: CARSLAAGNEKLFF. DNA for the CDR3: TGTGCCAGAAGCTTGGCCGCAGGGAATGAAAAACTGTTTTTT.

V and J are TRBV7-8 and TRBJ1-1; D not certain. Germline V gene sequence: CDR1 SGHVS, CDR2 FQNEAQ. The CDR3 contains 16 residues. Trimming left V 0 bases short and J 1 base short, with 12 bases between. The CDR3 loop reads CASSLAQVVANTEAFF. Here the CDR3 DNA reads TGTGCCAGCAGCTTAGCTCAGGTAGTCGCGAACACTGAAGCTTTCTTT.

This clone is classed as medium-sized. The chain joins TRBV4-3 to TRBJ1-1, with D perhaps TRBD1 (6 bases). Trimming removed 0 bases from V and 6 bases from J, with 14 bases in between. The CDR3 contains 15 residues. Per the germline V gene, CDR1 is LGHNA and CDR2 is YSLEER. CDR3 sequence: CASSQDAGALSEAFF. The DNA for the CDR3 is TGCGCCAGCAGCCAAGATGCAGGGGCGCTGTCTGAAGCTTTCTTT.

The V gene is TRBV21-1, the J gene TRBJ1-2. TRBV21-1 is a documented pseudogene. CDR3 length: 17 amino acids. As DNA, the CDR3 is TGTGCCAGCAGCAAAAACCGAGGACGGGAGGGGAACTATGGCTACACCTTC. This sequence encodes CASSKNRGREGNYGYTF.